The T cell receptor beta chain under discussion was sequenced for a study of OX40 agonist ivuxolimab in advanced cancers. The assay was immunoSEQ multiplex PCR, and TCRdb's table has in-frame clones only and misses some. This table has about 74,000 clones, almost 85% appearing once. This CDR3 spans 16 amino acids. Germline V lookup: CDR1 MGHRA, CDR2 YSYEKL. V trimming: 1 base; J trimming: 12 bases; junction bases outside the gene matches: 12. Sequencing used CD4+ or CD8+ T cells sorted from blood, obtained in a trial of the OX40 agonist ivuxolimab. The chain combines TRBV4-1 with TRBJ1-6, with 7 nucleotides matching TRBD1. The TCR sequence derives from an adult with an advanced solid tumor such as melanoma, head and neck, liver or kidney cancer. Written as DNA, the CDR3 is TGCGCCAGCAGCCAAGTTGACGCACAGGGGAAACGACCCCTCCACTTT. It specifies CASSQVDAQGKRPLHF.